Sequencing of this T cell receptor beta chain was carried out in a study of monozygotic twins with inflammatory bowel disease. Overall study results and limits: A lone strong IBD-associated signal or clonotype found no support.

No DNA is given; TCRdb re-called the 5' RACE reads and lists each CDR3 protein once. The repertoire table contains some 200,000 distinct CDR3 sequences. The CDR3 contains 15 residues. Per germline, CDR1 MGHDK and CDR2 SYGVNS. Turning to this clonotype: Its antigen is as yet unknown.

The J gene is TRBJ2-3, the V gene TRBV25-1; TCRdb calls TRBD1, which cannot be checked without DNA. This receptor was identified in a human donor with ulcerative colitis or Crohn's disease, or a healthy co-twin of an affected twin (not recorded which). Sequenced sample: blood. CDR3 sequence reads: CASSALGGVRDTQYF.